This T cell receptor beta chain was sequenced in a study of T cells in Graves' hyperthyroidism and ophthalmopathy. TCR beta CDR3 regions were amplified from RNA. Using the HTBI primer set, a first-round RT-PCR was run on the TCR CDR3. MiXCR was run by TCRdb on the multiplex PCR reads, yielding one entry per CDR3 protein. Of about 280,000 distinct CDR3 sequences in the sample, 20% to 25% were seen once. From germline, CDR1 is SGHTA and CDR2 FQGNSA. Trimming shortened V by 3 bases and J by 4 bases, and 12 bases separated the two germline ends. This CDR3 spans 14 amino acids. V gene TRBV7-2 combines with J gene TRBJ2-5; possible D gene TRBD2, 5 bases. The receptor was isolated from a man in his forties with Graves' hyperthyroidism that later progressed to Graves' ophthalmopathy. Material: blood. The CDR3 loop is CASSFFTSSETQYF. CDR3 sequence (DNA): TGTGCCAGCAGCTTCTTCACTAGTTCAGAGACCCAGTACTTC. Based on the CDR3 plus reference TRBV7-2 and TRBJ2-5, the full variable domain is GAGVSQSPSNKVTEKGKDVELRCDPISGHTALYWYRQSLGQGLEFLIYFQGNSAPDKSGLPSDRFSAERTGGSVSTLTIQRTQQEDSAVYLCASSFFTSSETQYFGPGTRLLVL.